One and the same sample provided the 17 T cell receptor beta chains below, sequenced in a study of human T cells and chemical hapten exposure. TCRdb independently ran MiXCR on the RACE reads; one entry per CDR3 protein. The table records 70,000 or so distinct CDR3 sequences, 8.5% to 14% of them present only once. Time point noted: patch test 3, about 24 weeks after DPC sensitization. The treatment was: therapeutic diphenylcyclopropenone sensitization with weekly scalp DPC. Specimen: whole blood, collected in connection with sensitization to the hapten diphenylcyclopropenone (DPC). All receptors come from a woman in her forties or fifties with alopecia areata. Some clones in this sample may be carry-over from other donors' samples.

This clonotype turned up a few times. The gene calls are TRBV6-6 and TRBJ1-5; TRBD1 is a possible D gene (5 bases). Germline V gene sequence: CDR1 MNHNY, CDR2 SVGAGI (reference sequence). Trimming took off 11 bases at V and 1 base at J, with 12 bases between the two ends. The CDR3 sequence is 13 residues long. The CDR3: CAVLGVSNQPQHF. CDR3 bases: TGTGCCGTGCTAGGGGTGAGCAATCAGCCCCAGCATTTT.

This clonotype was detected ten times or more. The chain is built from TRBV11-3 and TRBJ2-5, with D unclear. CDR1 and CDR2 from the germline V gene are SGHNT and YENEEA. V lost 6 bases to trimming and J lost 1 base, with 9 bases between them. This CDR3 comprises 13 residues. Written as DNA, the CDR3 is TGTGCCAGCAGTTTGGGCAGCCAAGAGACCCAGTACTTC. Residues: CASSLGSQETQYF.

This clonotype was detected a few times. The chain combines TRBV12-3 or TRBV12-4 with TRBJ1-1; D is unclear. V was clipped by 2 bases and J by 2 bases, with 9 bases between them. This CDR3 is 14 amino acids long. The DNA for the CDR3 is TGTGCCAGCAGTTTAAATGGGGTAAACACTGAAGCTTTCTTT. It translates to CASSLNGVNTEAFF.

This clonotype was counted many times. The V call is TRBV29-1, the J call TRBJ2-1, with a tentative D call TRBD2 (6 bases). This CDR3 is built from 11 residues. Germline CDR1 reads SQVTM; CDR2 reads ANQGSEA. V lost 7 bases, J lost 6 bases, and 10 bases lay in between. This CDR3 is CSGGLPNEQFF. The DNA of the CDR3 is TGCAGCGGGGGACTCCCCAATGAGCAGTTCTTC.

The chain is built from TRBV2 and TRBJ2-6; 7 bases map to TRBD1. The trim removed 6 bases at V and 8 bases at J, leaving 10 bases unmatched. There are 15 residues in the CDR3. The germline V gene encodes CDR1 SNHLY and CDR2 FYNNEI. CDR3 residues: CASSPQGTVTNVLTF. CDR3 nucleotide sequence: TGTGCCAGCAGCCCACAGGGGACAGTAACCAACGTCCTGACTTTC.

This clonotype came up many times. This chain links TRBV6-6 with TRBJ2-6; 8 nucleotides line up with TRBD1. Germline V lookup: CDR1 MNHNY, CDR2 SVGAGI (reference sequence). This CDR3 has 18 residues. The V gene end was trimmed by 5 bases and the J gene end by 0 bases; junction bases not matched to a gene: 9. The CDR3 here is CASSARTGLISGANVLTF. In DNA, the CDR3 is TGTGCCAGCAGTGCCAGGACAGGGCTAATCTCTGGGGCCAACGTCCTGACTTTC.

Ten or more counts support this clonotype. This sequence joins TRBV7-6 and TRBJ2-3; 7 positions match TRBD2. Germline CDR1 reads SGHVS; CDR2 reads FNYEAQ. The CDR3 consists of 16 residues. J gave up 0 bases and V 1 base, and 4 bases lay outside the gene matches. CDR3: CASSLGAGPSTDTQYF. CDR3 nucleotide sequence: TGTGCCAGCAGCTTAGGAGCGGGACCTAGCACAGATACGCAGTATTTT. The full variable domain, rest sourced from reference TRBV7-6 and TRBJ2-3, is GAGVSQSPRYKVTKRGQDVALRCDPISGHVSLYWYRQALGQGPEFLTYFNYEAQQDKSGLPNDRFSAERPEGSISTLTIQRTEQRDSAMYRCASSLGAGPSTDTQYFGPGTRLTVL.

This clonotype has a handful of counts. This chain joins TRBV20-1 and TRBJ2-7; 8 nucleotides align to TRBD2. The CDR3 totals 15 residues. J was trimmed by 4 bases and V by 6 bases; bases with no gene match: 14. CDR1 DFQATT and CDR2 SNEGSKA come from the germline V gene (reference sequence). CDR3 nucleotide sequence: TGCAGTGCCACTTCCCGTGGAGCGGGAGCGTACGAGCAGTACTTC. Translating gives CSATSRGAGAYEQYF.

This clonotype showed up many times. The chain is built from TRBV5-4 and TRBJ2-7; D possibly corresponds to TRBD2 (6 bases). The CDR3 totals 15 residues. V gave up 2 bases and J gave up 8 bases, with 20 bases separating them. Germline V gene lookup returns CDR1 SGHNT and CDR2 YYREEE (reference sequence). CDR3 amino acids: CASSFYHPGDRKQYF. CDR3 DNA: TGTGCCAGCAGCTTTTATCATCCGGGAGATAGAAAGCAGTACTTC.

The chain joins TRBV7-9 to TRBJ2-5; 11 positions match TRBD2. The J segment lost 5 bases and the V segment lost 1 base, leaving 3 bases of the junction unmatched. The CDR3 spans 15 residues. Germline loops: CDR1 SEHNR, CDR2 FQNEAQ (reference sequence). The CDR3 is CASSLVAGGPETQYF. CDR3 nucleotides: TGTGCCAGCAGCTTAGTAGCGGGGGGGCCTGAGACCCAGTACTTC.

This clonotype was seen many times. The V call is TRBV4-3, the J call TRBJ2-7; TRBD1 agrees at 9 bases. This CDR3 is built from 16 residues. Trimming cost V 0 bases and J 1 base; bases outside gene matches: 4. CDR1 and CDR2 from the germline V gene are LGHNA and YSLEER. CDR3 loop: CASSQDLGTGSYEQYF. The CDR3, as DNA: TGCGCCAGCAGCCAAGATTTAGGGACAGGGTCCTACGAGCAGTACTTC.

In this sample, this clonotype turned up many times. The chain recombines TRBV12-3 or TRBV12-4 with TRBJ2-2; D unresolved. V was shortened by 5 bases and J by 3 bases, with 13 bases between the two germline ends. This CDR3 spans 15 amino acids. The CDR3, as DNA: TGTGCCAGCAGTCCCCCGATCCGGGACACCGGGGAGCTGTTTTTT. It is translated as CASSPPIRDTGELFF.

This clonotype was counted ten times or more. The gene calls are TRBV20-1 and TRBJ2-4; possibly TRBD2 for D (6 bases). The CDR3 has 12 residues. CDR1 is DFQATT, CDR2 SNEGSKA, per germline (reference sequence). V gave up 3 bases and J gave up 7 bases, with 10 bases separating them. CDR3 residues: CSASGSVNIQYF. The CDR3 region has the DNA TGCAGTGCTAGCGGGAGCGTGAACATTCAGTACTTC.

The CDR3 DNA reads as TGTGCCAGCAGTCCCCGACAGTCTCACTCTGGGGCCAACGTCCTGACTTTC. This encodes CASSPRQSHSGANVLTF. The chain carries TRBV12-3 or TRBV12-4 and TRBJ2-6; D possibly corresponds to TRBD1 (5 bases). The germline V and J ends were trimmed by 5 bases and 0 bases, with 14 bases remaining between them. The CDR3 has 17 residues.

The CDR3 sequence: CASSLARTDYGYTF. CDR3 nucleotides: TGTGCCAGCAGTCTGGCCAGGACCGATTATGGCTACACCTTC. This chain connects TRBV6-6 to TRBJ1-2; the D is unclear. The germline gives CDR1 MNHNY, CDR2 SVGAGI (reference sequence). Trimming left V 5 bases short and J 5 bases short, with 15 bases between. The CDR3 extends over 14 amino acids.

This clonotype was counted between two and nine times. This chain links TRBV12-3 or TRBV12-4 with TRBJ1-1, with D possibly being TRBD1 (5 bases). Trimming cost V 5 bases and J 0 bases, with 19 bases left between them. CDR3 length equals 17 residues. The CDR3, as DNA: TGTGCCAGCAGTACACATGGCCGACAGTCAATGAACACTGAAGCTTTCTTT. Protein sequence: CASSTHGRQSMNTEAFF.

As regards this clonotype: No conserved phenylalanine or tryptophan is present at the end of the CDR3, so a read error is the likely explanation. The DNA is omitted, as the CDR3 cannot be located on it reliably, and the CDR3 follows TCRdb's listing. The rearrangement joins TRBV10-1 to TRBJ2-4; TRBD2 is taken as the D call from the table, unchecked against the DNA. CDR1 WNHNN and CDR2 SYGVQD come from the germline V gene (reference sequence). The CDR3 extends over 16 residues, inclusive of both ends. The CDR3 is CASSLSPSPGGLRSVV.